The 30 T cell receptor beta chains presented below share a single source sample, sequenced in a study of T-cell memory formation after mild COVID-19. TCRdb processed the 5' RACE reads anew with MiXCR; each CDR3 protein has one entry. The table includes 200,000 to 300,000 distinct CDR3 sequences, over 8.5% detected once. Material for sequencing was PBMCs or a T cell subset sorted from them (not recorded which). These receptors all stem from a young man who had mild COVID-19 (a few samples of this study predate the infection). Cell type and time point are not known.

This clonotype turned up a few times. The CDR3 region is CASSLSVAGTGQETQYF. CDR3 bases: TGTGCCAGCAGCTTATCGGTGGCAGGAACCGGCCAAGAGACCCAGTACTTC. The chain combines TRBV7-2 with TRBJ2-5; D call uncertain. Germline CDR1 is SGHTA and CDR2 is FQGNSA. Trimming took off 2 bases at V and 1 base at J, with 17 bases between the two ends. This CDR3 region has 17 residues.

This chain connects TRBV7-2 to TRBJ1-1; perhaps TRBD1 as D (6 bases). CDR3 size: 14 residues. Trimming took off 6 bases at V and 5 bases at J, with 16 bases between the two ends. Per germline, CDR1 SGHTA and CDR2 FQGNSA. CDR3 in amino acids: CASRRGTGQTEAFF. CDR3 DNA: TGTGCCAGCAGACGAGGAACAGGGCAGACTGAAGCTTTCTTT.

The rearrangement joins TRBV7-8 to TRBJ2-5; the D gene is possibly TRBD2 (5 bases). V lost 4 bases and J 4 bases, leaving 19 bases between the germline ends. The germline gives CDR1 SGHVS, CDR2 FQNEAQ. The CDR3 totals 16 residues. The CDR3 region has the DNA TGTGCCAGCAGCTCTCAACTCGACCCGGCGGGAGAGACCCAGTACTTC. The encoded protein is CASSSQLDPAGETQYF.

This clonotype was seen a single time. This chain uses TRBV24-1 with TRBJ2-1, with TRBD1 matching 10 bases. CDR1 is KGHDR and CDR2 is SFDVKD in the germline V gene. The length of the CDR3 is 16 residues. Trimming took 2 bases from V and 5 from J; bases not matched to a gene: 5. This CDR3 is CATSDYRDRGHNEQFF. The DNA of the CDR3 is TGTGCCACCAGTGATTACCGGGACAGGGGACACAATGAGCAGTTCTTC.

This clonotype was seen at least ten times. J is TRBJ2-2 and V is TRBV11-1; 9 bases are a match to TRBD2. The V segment lost 1 base and the J segment 4 bases; nucleotides outside the gene matches: 4. The germline V gene encodes CDR1 SGHAT and CDR2 FQDESV (reference sequence). The CDR3 is 16 residues long. The CDR3 DNA reads TGTGCCAGCAGCTTAGTGGCTAGCGGGGCCACCGGGGAGCTGTTTTTT. It codes for CASSLVASGATGELFF.

There are many counts of this clonotype. V usage is TRBV5-1 and J usage is TRBJ2-2, with D hard to call. The CDR3 is 13 residues long. Trimming took 6 bases from V and 1 from J, leaving 7 bases between them. Germline values: CDR1 SGHRS, CDR2 YFSETQ. The DNA for the CDR3 is TGCGCCAGCATGTCGGAGAACACCGGGGAGCTGTTTTTT. Its translation is CASMSENTGELFF.

A few counts support this clonotype. V gene TRBV5-1 combines with J gene TRBJ1-4; 10 bases map to TRBD1. The V gene's germline CDR1 is SGHRS and CDR2 YFSETQ. This CDR3 is 16 amino acids long. Germline trimming cut 0 bases from V and 8 bases from J; bases unmatched to any gene: 7. CDR3 DNA: TGCGCCAGCAGCTTGGACCTCGGACAGGGGGTGGAAAAACTGTTTTTT. This codes for CASSLDLGQGVEKLFF.

The CDR3 nucleotides are TGTGCCAGCAGCTTAGGGTCCGGGGTTCGTGGCAATCAGCCCCAGCATTTT. Translation: CASSLGSGVRGNQPQHF. V usage is TRBV7-2 and J usage is TRBJ1-5, with D unresolved. CDR3 length equals 17 residues. Per germline, CDR1 SGHTA and CDR2 FQGNSA. V was shortened by 1 base and J by 2 bases, with 15 bases between the two germline ends.

This clonotype has ten or more counts. J is TRBJ2-2 and V is TRBV12-3 or TRBV12-4; no definite D call. V shed 5 bases and J shed 0 bases, with 10 bases lying between them. The CDR3 covers 15 residues. DNA for the CDR3: TGTGCCAGCAGTGAGGTGGCAGCGAACACCGGGGAGCTGTTTTTT. This translates into CASSEVAANTGELFF.

This clonotype was detected a few times. The chain couples TRBV20-1 to TRBJ2-3; D uncertain. The V and J ends lost 6 bases and 0 bases respectively, with 16 bases between them. The V gene's germline CDR1 is DFQATT and CDR2 SNEGSKA (reference sequence). The CDR3 runs to 15 residues. The CDR3 spells CSAEVAVASTDTQYF. CDR3 DNA sequence: TGCAGTGCCGAGGTCGCCGTGGCTAGCACAGATACGCAGTATTTT.

The CDR3 sequence: CASSFSSVNTGELFF. CDR3 nucleotide sequence: TGTGCCAGCAGCTTTAGTTCCGTGAACACCGGGGAGCTGTTTTTT. This chain connects TRBV7-6 to TRBJ2-2, with D unresolved. CDR3 length: 15 residues. Trimming took off 3 bases at V and 1 base at J, with 9 bases between the two ends. In germline, CDR1 is SGHVS, CDR2 FNYEAQ. The whole variable domain, filled in from reference TRBV7-6 and TRBJ2-2, reads GAGVSQSPRYKVTKRGQDVALRCDPISGHVSLYWYRQALGQGPEFLTYFNYEAQQDKSGLPNDRFSAERPEGSISTLTIQRTEQRDSAMYRCASSFSSVNTGELFFGEGSRLTVL.

This clonotype was seen a handful of times. The CDR3: CASSLMEEPYNEQFF. DNA of the CDR3: TGTGCCAGCAGCTTAATGGAAGAGCCCTACAATGAGCAGTTCTTC. This rearrangement joins TRBV7-6 to TRBJ2-1; D gene ambiguous. CDR1 and CDR2 (germline): SGHVS, FNYEAQ. The CDR3 runs to 15 residues. Trimming took 2 bases from V and 2 from J, leaving 10 bases between them.

The CDR3 DNA is TGCGCCAGCAGCCAATACAGGGCCAGCAATCAGCCCCAGCATTTT. It specifies CASSQYRASNQPQHF. This chain links TRBV4-1 with TRBJ1-5; tentative D call: TRBD1 (6 bases). The CDR3 runs to 15 residues. V was trimmed by 2 bases and J by 1 base, leaving 9 bases between them. Germline V CDR1 and CDR2: MGHRA, YSYEKL.

This CDR3 reads CASSSSRGLNTGELFF. CDR3 DNA: TGTGCCAGCAGTTCCTCGCGGGGGTTAAACACCGGGGAGCTGTTTTTT. The chain employs TRBV7-9 and TRBJ2-2; 7 bases align to TRBD2. Per the germline V gene, CDR1 is SEHNR and CDR2 is FQNEAQ (reference sequence). Trimming cost V 6 bases and J 2 bases; bases outside gene matches: 9. The CDR3 loop spans 16 amino acids.

In its sample, this clonotype was seen a few times. The V call is TRBV4-3, the J call TRBJ2-3, with D uncertain. The germline CDR1 and CDR2 sequences are LGHNA and YSLEER. The CDR3 consists of 15 residues. Trimming cost V 4 bases and J 3 bases, with 14 bases left between them. The CDR3 is CASSPQVRATDTQYF. In nucleotides, the CDR3 is TGCGCCAGCAGCCCCCAGGTGCGAGCGACAGATACGCAGTATTTT.

This clonotype was found a few times. The chain combines TRBV6-6 with TRBJ1-3; 9 positions agree with TRBD1. Per the germline V gene, CDR1 is MNHNY and CDR2 is SVGAGI (reference sequence). The CDR3 extends over 16 amino acids. With 6 bases clipped from V and 0 bases from J, the junction kept 6 bases outside the gene matches. CDR3: CASSQGTGSSGNTIYF. CDR3 bases: TGTGCCAGCAGCCAAGGGACAGGGAGCTCTGGAAACACCATATATTTT.

The V gene is TRBV27, the J gene TRBJ2-7; 13 bases are shared with TRBD2. The junction had 2 bases not matched to a gene; V was cut back by 5 bases and J by 1 base. The germline gives CDR1 MNHEY, CDR2 SMNVEV (reference sequence). This CDR3 has 15 amino acids. The CDR3 DNA reads TGTGCCAGCAGTCCGACTAGCGGGGGGTCCTACGAGCAGTACGTC. This translates into CASSPTSGGSYEQYV.

At least ten counts were recorded for this clonotype. The chain joins TRBV6-6 to TRBJ1-3, with D tentatively TRBD1 (6 bases). The CDR3 extends over 14 amino acids. V shed 6 bases and J shed 0 bases, with 9 bases lying between them. The germline V gene has CDR1 MNHNY and CDR2 SVGAGI (reference sequence). CDR3 nucleotides: TGTGCCAGCAGGGGGGACACCTCTGGAAACACCATATATTTT. Amino acid sequence: CASRGDTSGNTIYF.

The chain uses TRBV5-6 and TRBJ2-3; 9 bases line up with TRBD1. This CDR3 comprises 16 residues. Per germline, CDR1 SGHDT and CDR2 YYEEEE. V was pared by 4 bases and J by 6 bases, with 12 bases of the junction left unmatched. This CDR3 reads CASSRSGTGIRDTQYF. In nucleotides, the CDR3 is TGTGCCAGCAGCCGATCCGGGACAGGGATAAGGGATACGCAGTATTTT.

This chain uses TRBV12-3 or TRBV12-4 with TRBJ2-1; tentatively, D is TRBD2 (7 bases). CDR3 size: 14 residues. V lost 7 bases to trimming and J lost 10 bases, with 20 bases between them. The CDR3 coding sequence is TGTGCCAGCACTTTGGGGGGGGCTGAGAGGGAGCAGTTCTTC. It is translated as CASTLGGAEREQFF.

The sample holds many counts of this clonotype. The J gene is TRBJ1-1, the V gene TRBV11-2; tentative D call: TRBD1 (6 bases). The V and J ends lost 3 bases and 3 bases respectively, with 8 bases between them. This CDR3 has 13 amino acids. Germline V lookup: CDR1 SGHAT, CDR2 FQNNGV. The CDR3: CASSLDSYTEAFF. In nucleotides, the CDR3 is TGTGCCAGCAGCTTGGACAGCTACACTGAAGCTTTCTTT.

The chain carries TRBV5-1 and TRBJ2-5; D could derive from TRBD1 or TRBD2 (6 bases each). The CDR3 is 14 residues long. Looked up from germline, CDR1 is SGHRS and CDR2 is YFSETQ. The V and J ends lost 1 base and 5 bases respectively, with 12 bases between them. The CDR3 is CASSLRGAAETQYF. The CDR3 DNA follows: TGCGCCAGCAGCTTGAGGGGGGCTGCTGAGACCCAGTACTTC.

This clonotype was seen many times. The chain employs TRBV7-3 and TRBJ2-3, with D perhaps matching TRBD2 (6 bases). Germline V gene sequence: CDR1 SGHTA, CDR2 FQGTGA. The CDR3 is made up of 16 amino acids. Deletions cut 5 bases from V and 4 bases from J, with 19 bases between. This chain's CDR3 is CASSPHPGLQADTQYF. The CDR3 region has the DNA TGTGCCAGCAGCCCCCACCCGGGACTGCAAGCAGATACGCAGTATTTT.

This clonotype was recorded a few times. V and J are TRBV7-2 and TRBJ1-5; 7 bases align to TRBD1. Germline CDR1 is SGHTA and CDR2 is FQGNSA. V lost 4 bases, J lost 5 bases, and 8 bases stayed unmatched. The CDR3 extends over 15 amino acids. The CDR3 reads CASSSSTGWDQPQHF. CDR3 coding DNA: TGTGCCAGCAGCTCATCGACAGGGTGGGATCAGCCCCAGCATTTT.

There are a few counts of this clonotype. The chain couples TRBV7-9 to TRBJ2-1; a weak D match, TRBD2 (7 bases). V gave up 1 base and J gave up 7 bases, with 14 bases separating them. Germline V gives CDR1 SEHNR, CDR2 FQNEAQ (reference sequence). The CDR3 contains 15 residues. CDR3 DNA: TGTGCCAGCAGCTTAGGTTCGGGGGGCCGGAATGAGCAGTTCTTC. This gives the protein CASSLGSGGRNEQFF.

The V call is TRBV7-2, the J call TRBJ1-2, with D maybe TRBD1 (6 bases). CDR1 and CDR2 (germline): SGHTA, FQGNSA. The CDR3 is 14 amino acids. The ends were cut back, 4 bases at V and 6 bases at J, with 15 bases in the middle. The CDR3 nucleotides read TGTGCCAGCAGCTCGTCCGCCAGGGGCGATGGCTACACCTTC. It is translated as CASSSSARGDGYTF.

The chain couples TRBV6-5 to TRBJ2-1, with 8 nucleotides matching TRBD1. CDR1 and CDR2 (germline): MNHEY, SVGAGI. After removal of 2 bases from V and 3 bases from J, the junction contained 6 bases not matched to a gene. CDR3 length: 16 amino acids. The CDR3 nucleotides are TGTGCCAGCAGTTACCTCGGACAGGGAGGCTACAATGAGCAGTTCTTC. Encoded protein: CASSYLGQGGYNEQFF.

This clonotype appeared many times. This sequence joins TRBV29-1 and TRBJ2-3; no definite D call. Germline values: CDR1 SQVTM, CDR2 ANQGSEA. V was clipped by 3 bases and J by 15 bases, with 13 bases between them. This CDR3 is 10 amino acids long. In nucleotides, the CDR3 is TGCAGCGTTGAGTTCCCGACCACTTATTTT. Protein: CSVEFPTTYF.

This clonotype was seen a handful of times. The rearrangement joins TRBV7-2 to TRBJ2-1; D not certain. The germline CDR1 and CDR2 sequences are SGHTA and FQGNSA. This CDR3 comprises 12 residues. Trimming stripped 5 bases from V and 13 bases from J, with 15 bases between. The CDR3 coding sequence is TGTGCCAGCAGCCTAAACACGGCTGGACAGTTCTTC. Residues: CASSLNTAGQFF. The full variable domain, in which reference TRBV7-2 and TRBJ2-1 provide the parts outside the CDR3, is GAGVSQSPSNKVTEKGKDVELRCDPISGHTALYWYRQSLGQGLEFLIYFQGNSAPDKSGLPSDRFSAERTGGSVSTLTIQRTQQEDSAVYLCASSLNTAGQFFGPGTRLTVL.

CDR3 nucleotide sequence: TGTGCCAGCTCGGGGACAGGTTGGGCTGAAGCTTTCTTT. Translation: CASSGTGWAEAFF. The rearrangement links TRBV18 to TRBJ1-1; 8 bases line up with TRBD1. The CDR3 has 13 amino acids. V shed 6 bases and J 6 bases; nucleotides not matched to a gene: 6. Germline CDR1 is KGHSH and CDR2 is LQKENI.